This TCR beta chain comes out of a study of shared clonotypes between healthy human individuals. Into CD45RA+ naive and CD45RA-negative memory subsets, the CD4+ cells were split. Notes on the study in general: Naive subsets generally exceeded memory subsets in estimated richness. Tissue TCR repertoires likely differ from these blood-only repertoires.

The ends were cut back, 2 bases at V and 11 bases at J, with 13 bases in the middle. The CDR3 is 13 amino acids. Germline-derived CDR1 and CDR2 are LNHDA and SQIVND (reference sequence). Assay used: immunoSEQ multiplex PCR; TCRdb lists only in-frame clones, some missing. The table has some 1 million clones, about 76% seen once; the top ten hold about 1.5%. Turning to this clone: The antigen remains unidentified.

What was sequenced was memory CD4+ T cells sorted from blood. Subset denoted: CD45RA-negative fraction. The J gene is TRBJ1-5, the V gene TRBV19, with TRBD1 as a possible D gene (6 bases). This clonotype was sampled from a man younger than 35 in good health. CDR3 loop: CASSISRDKAQHF. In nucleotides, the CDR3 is TGTGCCAGTAGTATATCCCGGGACAAAGCCCAGCATTTT.